This T cell receptor beta chain was obtained from a study of blood T cells in healthy people across ages. This CDR3 is 14 amino acids long. V was clipped by 5 bases and J by 3 bases, with 14 bases between them. CDR1 SEHNR and CDR2 FQNEAQ come from the germline V gene (reference sequence). This clonotype was detected a few times. As yet, its antigen is unknown. A sample-barcoded 5' primer and a J-beta primer mix were used in a second PCR of roughly 6 to 11 cycles. Via MiXCR, TCRdb re-called the 5' RACE reads, giving one row per CDR3 protein. The profile covers 1.5 million to 2 million distinct CDR3 sequences, with about two fifths appearing a single time and under 25% taken by the ten largest. Whole-study findings and limits: It was not possible, with unsorted PBMCs, to conclusively compare naive and antigen-experienced cells.

Per-sample PBMC isolation yielded at least 6.5 million cells. The sequence was obtained from a human donor in good health. The chain employs TRBV7-9 and TRBJ2-7, with a possible D match to TRBD1 (6 bases). The sample taken for sequencing was blood. The CDR3 here is CASSPGDTYYEQYF. The CDR3 nucleotides are TGTGCCAGCAGCCCCGGGGACACCTACTACGAGCAGTACTTC.